The 19 T cell receptor beta chains presented below share a single source sample, sequenced in a study of regulatory T cells in long-lasting Graves disease. Time point defined: newly diagnosed GD, antithyroid drugs for less than 3 months. The TCR library used RNA extracted from PBMCs. With iRepertoire HTBI primers and Arm-PCR of CDR3 regions, TCR beta libraries were built. TCRdb reprocessed the multiplex PCR reads via MiXCR and lists one record per CDR3 protein. The sample contains 400,000 to 500,000 distinct CDR3 sequences, 14% to 15% of which appear only once. These records were also assigned to another study, of T cells in Graves' hyperthyroidism and ophthalmopathy.

The sequences come from peripheral blood mononuclear cells (PBMCs), collected at new diagnosis, from a patient treated with antithyroid drugs. These receptors were obtained from a woman in her twenties or thirties with Graves disease.

This clonotype was counted at least ten times. The V call is TRBV27, the J call TRBJ2-1; D is ambiguous. Germline V gene sequence: CDR1 MNHEY, CDR2 SMNVEV (reference sequence). V gave up 8 bases and J gave up 4 bases, with 12 bases separating them. The CDR3 has 13 residues. CDR3 coding DNA: TGTGCCAGCTGGGCGGACCATTACAATGAGCAGTTCTTC. Translated, it gives CASWADHYNEQFF.

This clonotype was seen a few times. The chain joins TRBV6-1 to TRBJ1-4, with D perhaps TRBD1 (5 bases). The CDR3 sequence is 11 residues long. The germline V gene encodes CDR1 MNHNS and CDR2 SASEGT. Between the trimmed V and J ends, which lost 9 bases and 8 bases, there was a span of 10 bases. CDR3 loop: CASAGTEKLFF. Written as DNA, the CDR3 is TGTGCCAGTGCCGGGACCGAAAAACTGTTTTTT.

The V gene is TRBV7-9, the J gene TRBJ1-5; D unresolved. This CDR3 has 14 amino acids. The V end lost 5 bases, the J end lost 7 bases, and 15 bases lay between the germline ends. Per germline, CDR1 SEHNR and CDR2 FQNEAQ (reference sequence). The CDR3 DNA sequence: TGTGCCAGCAGCCCCGCCCGGGTTACACAGCCCCAGCATTTT. This sequence encodes CASSPARVTQPQHF.

This clonotype was counted a few times. The chain uses TRBV29-1 and TRBJ1-1; D is perhaps TRBD1 (5 bases). Germline values: CDR1 SQVTM, CDR2 ANQGSEA. CDR3 size: 12 residues. V dropped 7 bases and J dropped 2 bases, with 11 bases sitting between them. The CDR3: CSAKQVNTEAFF. In nucleotides, the CDR3 is TGCAGCGCAAAACAGGTTAACACTGAAGCTTTCTTT.

The CDR3 DNA sequence: TGTGCCAGCGGCGACAGGGGACGCAATTCACCCCTCCACTTT. Residues: CASGDRGRNSPLHF. This chain joins TRBV9 and TRBJ1-6, with 8 nucleotides matching TRBD1. With 7 bases clipped from V and 7 bases from J, the junction kept 7 bases outside the gene matches. Germline CDR1 and CDR2: SGDLS and YYNGEE. This CDR3 is built from 14 residues.

This clonotype occurred a few times. The chain carries TRBV29-1 and TRBJ2-1; perhaps D is TRBD1 or TRBD2 (5 bases each). CDR3 length: 17 residues. Between the trimmed V and J ends, which lost 0 bases and 10 bases, there was a span of 25 bases. Germline lookup yields CDR1 SQVTM and CDR2 ANQGSEA. The CDR3 coding sequence is TGCAGCGTTGAAGATCTTATCGAGGGACCCGCCGGTTACGAGCAGTTCTTC. It codes for CSVEDLIEGPAGYEQFF.

This clonotype was observed a handful of times. The chain uses TRBV5-4 and TRBJ2-1; no clear D gene. Germline V gives CDR1 SGHNT, CDR2 YYREEE (reference sequence). The CDR3 has 14 residues. Trimming left V 4 bases short and J 7 bases short, with 15 bases between. The CDR3 protein is CASSRAVGGNEQFF. The CDR3 DNA reads as TGTGCCAGCAGCCGGGCCGTGGGTGGGAATGAGCAGTTCTTC.

This clonotype was seen many times. This sequence joins TRBV12-3 or TRBV12-4 and TRBJ1-1; tentative D call: TRBD1 (6 bases). The CDR3 is made up of 14 amino acids. V was trimmed by 5 bases and J by 1 base, leaving 11 bases between them. The CDR3 nucleotides are TGTGCCAGCAGTGCCGGGACACAGAACACTGAAGCTTTCTTT. Translation: CASSAGTQNTEAFF.

This clonotype was detected ten times or more. The chain recombines TRBV30 with TRBJ2-1; no clear D. The germline CDR1 and CDR2 sequences are GTSNPN and SVGIG (reference sequence). V was clipped by 8 bases and J by 0 bases, with 8 bases between them. This CDR3 is 12 amino acids long. CDR3 nucleotide sequence: TGTGCCGCGAGTAGCTCCTACAATGAGCAGTTCTTC. Its translation: CAASSSYNEQFF.

This clonotype showed up many times. This chain uses TRBV6-2 or TRBV6-3 with TRBJ2-1, with 13 bases fitting TRBD2. Trimming removed 5 bases from V and 6 bases from J; junction bases left unmatched: 4. The length of the CDR3 is 15 residues. In germline, CDR1 is MNHEY, CDR2 SVGEGT. The CDR3 region is CASSIRLAGGNEQFF. The CDR3 nucleotides are TGTGCCAGCAGTATACGACTAGCGGGAGGCAATGAGCAGTTCTTC.

This clonotype occurred many times. This chain links TRBV3-1 with TRBJ2-1; TRBD2 aligns across 10 bases. V shed 1 base, J shed 6 bases, and the junction held 6 bases outside the gene matches. Germline CDR1 reads LGHDT; CDR2 reads YNNKEL (reference sequence). The CDR3 is 16 amino acids. CDR3 residues: CASSQVGLAVTNEQFF. The CDR3 DNA follows: TGTGCCAGCAGCCAAGTCGGACTAGCGGTTACCAATGAGCAGTTCTTC.

Comments on this clonotype: A much larger clonotype is one base distant, so this may be a read error. The genes are TRBV6-1 and TRBJ1-1; 7 bases are a match to TRBD1. Germline V gene sequence: CDR1 MNHNS, CDR2 SASEGT. The CDR3 has 16 amino acids. This CDR3 is CTSSPRQGRKNTEAFF. DNA of the CDR3: TGTACCAGCAGTCCCCGACAGGGAAGGAAGAACACTGAAGCTTTCTTT.

This clonotype was seen repeatedly, ten times or more. The genes are TRBV27 and TRBJ2-2; the match to TRBD1 covers 7 bases. Germline CDR1 and CDR2: MNHEY and SMNVEV (reference sequence). This CDR3 has 16 amino acids. Trimming removed 4 bases from V and 7 bases from J; junction bases left unmatched: 12. In DNA, the CDR3 is TGTGCCAGCAGTTGGGGGACAGCGATGAATGTCGGGGAGCTGTTTTTT. It yields the protein CASSWGTAMNVGELFF.

This clonotype was seen repeatedly, ten times or more. This rearrangement joins TRBV20-1 to TRBJ2-7, with a weak D call TRBD1 (5 bases). Between the trimmed V and J ends, which lost 3 bases and 7 bases, there was a span of 16 bases. The CDR3 contains 13 residues. Germline loops: CDR1 DFQATT, CDR2 SNEGSKA (reference sequence). The CDR3 region has the DNA TGCAGTGCTAGCGTTGGGGCTCCCGGGGAGCAGTACTTC. This gives the protein CSASVGAPGEQYF.

Only a few counts were recorded for this clonotype. The gene calls are TRBV20-1 and TRBJ2-3; TRBD2 aligns across 10 bases. The length of the CDR3 is 16 residues. Trimming cost V 1 base and J 4 bases; bases outside gene matches: 8. Germline V gene data show CDR1 as DFQATT and CDR2 as SNEGSKA (reference sequence). The CDR3 DNA reads as TGCAGTGCTAGAGTCAAACTAGCGGGATTGGCAGATACGCAGTATTTT. Translating gives CSARVKLAGLADTQYF.

CDR3 residues: CAWSEGGKYEQYF. The CDR3 DNA reads TGTGCCTGGAGTGAAGGGGGGAAATACGAGCAGTACTTC. J is TRBJ2-7 and V is TRBV30; D is perhaps TRBD1 or TRBD2 (6 bases each). The CDR3 contains 13 residues. V lost 1 base and J lost 4, with 11 bases in between. Germline CDR1 reads GTSNPN; CDR2 reads SVGIG (reference sequence).

The table lists this clonotype with many counts. The V call is TRBV12-3 or TRBV12-4, the J call TRBJ1-1; 7 bases agree with TRBD1. V lost 6 bases and J lost 7; bases outside the gene matches: 11. CDR3 size: 14 residues. The CDR3 nucleotides are TGTGCCAGCAGCCCTAAGGACAGGTCAAATGAAGCTTTCTTT. It translates to CASSPKDRSNEAFF.

The table lists this clonotype with many counts. The chain has TRBV11-3 and TRBJ2-5; D may be TRBD2 (5 bases). Trimming left V 4 bases short and J 3 bases short, with 12 bases between. CDR1 is SGHNT, CDR2 YENEEA, per germline. The CDR3 has 14 amino acids. CDR3 bases: TGTGCCAGCAGCTCGGGCCCGAGGGAAGAGACCCAGTACTTC. It translates to CASSSGPREETQYF.

The chain couples TRBV11-2 to TRBJ1-4; 8 bases map to TRBD1. The germline gives CDR1 SGHAT, CDR2 FQNNGV. The CDR3 runs 14 residues. V gave up 3 bases and J gave up 7 bases; unmatched junction bases: 4. The CDR3: CASSLSRGREKLFF. DNA for the CDR3: TGTGCCAGCAGCTTGTCCAGGGGGCGTGAAAAACTGTTTTTT.